This is a list of T cell receptor beta chains from one sample in a study of early T cells in non-severe SARS-CoV-2 infection. TCRdb passed the 5' RACE reads through MiXCR, listing each CDR3 protein once. The profile shows about 41,000 distinct CDR3 sequences, roughly a tenth of them singletons. Sequencing input: whole blood. The source is an adult who was a healthcare worker with PCR-confirmed SARS-CoV-2 infection or an uninfected control (not recorded which). Both conserved end residues are part of each CDR3. A D gene is named only where the DNA matches it firmly. The size entry is marked missing in some rows and otherwise reads once, few, many or a size class.

clone_size	v_call	j_call	d_call	cdr3_length	cdr3_nt	cdr3_aa
few	TRBV3-1	TRBJ1-2	TRBD1	13	TGTGCCAGCAGCCCAACGACAGGGATGGGCTACACCTTC	CASSPTTGMGYTF
NA	TRBV6-2/TRBV6-3	TRBJ1-2	NA	13	TGTGCCAGCCTGACTACAGGGACCTATGGCTACACCTTC	CASLTTGTYGYTF
few	TRBV10-3	TRBJ1-2	TRBD1	15	TGTGCCATCAGTAGTAGAGGACAGGGGGAAAGCGGCTACACCTTC	CAISSRGQGESGYTF
medium-sized	TRBV12-3/TRBV12-4	TRBJ1-1	NA	16	TGTGCCAGCAGTTTCCTCGTCCGGGGGGTGAACACTGAAGCTTTCTTT	CASSFLVRGVNTEAFF
many	TRBV5-6	TRBJ2-5	NA	16	TGTGCCAGCAGCTTTTTCGACCCGTGGGTCCAAGAGACCCAGTACTTC	CASSFFDPWVQETQYF
many	TRBV6-2/TRBV6-3	TRBJ2-2	TRBD2	17	TGTGCCAGCAGTGACCATACCGGGACTAAGTCTACCGGGGAGCTGTTTTTT	CASSDHTGTKSTGELFF
many	TRBV7-2	TRBJ1-4	NA	14	TGTGCCAGCAGCACCCGGCGCCCCAATGAAAAACTGTTTTTT	CASSTRRPNEKLFF
few	TRBV7-2	TRBJ2-5	TRBD1	14	TGTGCCAGCAGCCCCGGACAGGACGTAGAGACCCAGTACTTC	CASSPGQDVETQYF
few	TRBV5-6	TRBJ2-1	NA	11	TGTGCCAGCAGCTTTTACAATGAGCAGTTCTTC	CASSFYNEQFF
few	TRBV6-2/TRBV6-3	TRBJ1-2	NA	14	TGTGCCAGCAGCTTAACCGGGACGACATATGGCTACACCTTC	CASSLTGTTYGYTF
few	TRBV5-1	TRBJ2-7	TRBD2	18	TGCGCCAGCAGCTTGCTCACTAGCGGGGGGCTCGGGTCCTACGAGCAGTACTTC	CASSLLTSGGLGSYEQYF
NA	TRBV6-6	TRBJ2-7	TRBD2	15	TGTGCCAGCAGTTACGGTCTAGCGGGGGGGTACGAGCAGTACTTC	CASSYGLAGGYEQYF
many	TRBV7-2	TRBJ1-5	NA	15	TGTGCCAGCAGCCTGGACCCCCGAGGGTATCAGCCCCAGCATTTT	CASSLDPRGYQPQHF
many	TRBV12-3/TRBV12-4	TRBJ1-5	NA	14	TGTGCCAGCAGTTCGCGTCTGTGGGATCAGCCCCAGCATTTT	CASSSRLWDQPQHF
NA	TRBV19	TRBJ2-5	NA	14	TGTGCCAGTAGTAGGGGTGGGGGCAGAGAGACCCAGTACTTC	CASSRGGGRETQYF
few	TRBV7-2	TRBJ1-3	TRBD1	18	TGTGCCAGCAGCTTTCGCGTTTCCAGTGACAGGGGAGGAAACACCATATATTTT	CASSFRVSSDRGGNTIYF
few	TRBV29-1	TRBJ1-4	NA	13	TGCAGCGCTAAGACGGGTTCCAATGAAAAACTGTTTTTT	CSAKTGSNEKLFF
many	TRBV4-3	TRBJ1-2	TRBD1	17	TGCGCCAGCAGCCAAATACTTACGGGACAGGGATTCTCAAGCTACACCTTC	CASSQILTGQGFSSYTF
few	TRBV7-2	TRBJ1-2	NA	14	TGTGCCAGCAGCTTAGACGGTCATAACTATGGCTACACCTTC	CASSLDGHNYGYTF
many	TRBV11-2	TRBJ2-1	NA	13	TGTGCCAGCAGCCTCGAACTGGGACGAGGGCAGTTCTTC	CASSLELGRGQFF
many	TRBV2	TRBJ2-1	NA	12	TGTGCCAGCAGTGAATTGTACAATGAGCAGTTCTTC	CASSELYNEQFF
few	TRBV11-2	TRBJ1-6	NA	13	TGTGCCAGCAGCCACCCTACAGGATCACCCCTCCACTTT	CASSHPTGSPLHF
few	TRBV29-1	TRBJ1-1	NA	13	TGCAGCGTAAGCAAGACCATGAACACTGAAGCTTTCTTT	CSVSKTMNTEAFF
many	TRBV27	TRBJ1-5	TRBD1	16	TGTGCCAGCAGTCCAGGGACAGGGGCCCTTAATCAGCCCCAGCATTTT	CASSPGTGALNQPQHF
NA	TRBV20-1	TRBJ1-1	NA	12	TGCAGTGTTTACCGGGTGAGCACTGAAGCTTTCTTT	CSVYRVSTEAFF
NA	TRBV6-6	TRBJ1-2	NA	12	TGTGCCAGCCGACCGGACAGCGATGGCTACACCTTC	CASRPDSDGYTF
few	TRBV29-1	TRBJ2-7	NA	12	TGCAGCGTTGCAGGGGCGAACTACGAGCAGTACTTC	CSVAGANYEQYF
NA	TRBV5-6	TRBJ2-5	NA	14	TGTGCCAGCAGCCTCACTGGGGTTTGGGCGACCCAGTACTTC	CASSLTGVWATQYF
few	TRBV29-1	TRBJ2-7	TRBD1	16	TGCAGCGTGAGCCCACCGATCGGACAGGGGGCGCGGGAGCAGTACTTC	CSVSPPIGQGAREQYF
few	TRBV10-3	TRBJ2-1	TRBD2	18	TGTGCCATCAGAAGGGCTAGCGGGGGTTCGATCTCCTACAATGAGCAGTTCTTC	CAIRRASGGSISYNEQFF
few	TRBV10-3	TRBJ1-2	TRBD1	13	TGTGCCATCAGAGGGGGCGCGGCCTATGGCTACACCTTC	CAIRGGAAYGYTF
many	TRBV27	TRBJ2-5	NA	14	TGTGCCAGCAGTTTACGGGGGAGACAAGAGACCCAGTACTTC	CASSLRGRQETQYF
few	TRBV11-2	TRBJ2-7	NA	15	TGTGCCAGCAGCTTAGGGGCTTCTACCTCCTACGAGCAGTACTTC	CASSLGASTSYEQYF
few	TRBV28	TRBJ1-2	NA	11	TGTGCCACCAGTACCTTAAGTGGCTACACCTTC	CATSTLSGYTF